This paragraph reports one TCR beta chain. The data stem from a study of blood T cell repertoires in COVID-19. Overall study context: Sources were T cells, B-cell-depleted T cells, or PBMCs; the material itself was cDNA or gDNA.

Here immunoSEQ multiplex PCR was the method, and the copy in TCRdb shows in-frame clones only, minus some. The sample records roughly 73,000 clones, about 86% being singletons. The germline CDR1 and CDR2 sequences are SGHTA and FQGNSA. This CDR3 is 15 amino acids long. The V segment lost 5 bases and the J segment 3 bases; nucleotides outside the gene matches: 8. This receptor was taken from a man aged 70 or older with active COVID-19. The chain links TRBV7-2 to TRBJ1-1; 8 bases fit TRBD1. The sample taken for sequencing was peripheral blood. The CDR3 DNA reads TGTGCCAGCAGCGCCCACCAGGGGGCGGACACTGAAGCTTTCTTT. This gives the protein CASSAHQGADTEAFF. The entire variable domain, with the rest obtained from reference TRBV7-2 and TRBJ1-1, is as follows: GAGVSQSPSNKVTEKGKDVELRCDPISGHTALYWYRQSLGQGLEFLIYFQGNSAPDKSGLPSDRFSAERTGGSVSTLTIQRTQQEDSAVYLCASSAHQGADTEAFFGQGTRLTVV.